The T cell receptor beta chain described here comes from a study of blood T cell repertoires in COVID-19. Background on the study: COVID-19 samples from acute and convalescent phases originated in the United States, Italy and Spain. T cells, B-cell-depleted T cells, or PBMCs provided the cDNA or gDNA that served as material.

The V and J ends lost 5 bases and 5 bases respectively, with 18 bases between them. Germline CDR1 SGHTA, CDR2 FQGNSA. This CDR3 is 15 amino acids long. Authors' processing steps: Quantification of nucleated cells was approximated via reference gene primer amplification. Clones were read by immunoSEQ multiplex PCR, and TCRdb kept only the in-frame ones, dropping some. V, J and clone size were drawn from that table, and D and trimming were deduced from the DNA. Altogether 35,000 to 40,000 clones are present, more than 75% being singletons, with the ten largest covering roughly 13%. The material sequenced was peripheral blood. The chain joins TRBV7-2 to TRBJ2-5; a possible D gene is TRBD1 (6 bases). The sequence came from a human donor in a cohort sampled during active COVID-19. The CDR3 loop reads CASSGQKQGGETQYF. DNA of the CDR3: TGTGCCAGCAGCGGACAGAAACAGGGTGGGGAGACCCAGTACTTC.